This record concerns one T cell receptor beta chain sequence. This entry comes from a study of blood T cell repertoires in COVID-19. Libraries were prepared by immunoSEQ multiplex PCR; TCRdb keeps only in-frame clonotypes and omits some of them. The sample shows roughly 280,000 clones, 88% of them seen only once. Deletions cut 1 base from V and 6 bases from J, with 6 bases between. CDR1 and CDR2 (germline): SGHRS, YFSETQ. CDR3 size: 12 residues. Input material: PBMCs or T cells enriched from blood (not recorded which). The rearrangement uses TRBV5-1 and TRBJ2-3; D is undetermined. The sequence came from a woman in her 50s who had recovered from COVID-19. The DNA of the CDR3 is TGCGCCAGCAGCTTGAATCGGGATACGCAGTATTTT. Amino acids: CASSLNRDTQYF.